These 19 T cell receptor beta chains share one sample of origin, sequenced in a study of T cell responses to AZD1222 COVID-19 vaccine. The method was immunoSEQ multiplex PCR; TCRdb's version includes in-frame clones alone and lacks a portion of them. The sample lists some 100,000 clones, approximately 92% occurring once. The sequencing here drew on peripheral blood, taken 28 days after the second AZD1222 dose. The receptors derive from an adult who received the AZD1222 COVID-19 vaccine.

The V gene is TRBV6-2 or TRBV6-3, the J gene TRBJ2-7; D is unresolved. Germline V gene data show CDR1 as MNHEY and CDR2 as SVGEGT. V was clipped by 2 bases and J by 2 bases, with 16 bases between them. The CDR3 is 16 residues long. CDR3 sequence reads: CASSYPPSRPPYEQYF. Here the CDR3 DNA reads TGTGCCAGCAGTTACCCTCCCTCAAGGCCCCCCTACGAGCAGTACTTC.

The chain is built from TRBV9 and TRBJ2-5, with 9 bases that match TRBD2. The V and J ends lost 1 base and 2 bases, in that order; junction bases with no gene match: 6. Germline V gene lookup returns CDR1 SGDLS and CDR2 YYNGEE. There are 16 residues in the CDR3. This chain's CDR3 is CASSVRPAGGQETQYF. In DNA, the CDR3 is TGTGCCAGCAGCGTACGGCCAGCGGGGGGACAAGAGACCCAGTACTTC.

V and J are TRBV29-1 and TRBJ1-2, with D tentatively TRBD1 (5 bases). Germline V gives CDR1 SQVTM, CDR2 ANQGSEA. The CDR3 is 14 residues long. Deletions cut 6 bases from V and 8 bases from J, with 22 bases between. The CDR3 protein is CSVGVMGRSVGYTF. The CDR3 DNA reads TGCAGCGTGGGGGTTATGGGCAGATCGGTAGGCTACACCTTC.

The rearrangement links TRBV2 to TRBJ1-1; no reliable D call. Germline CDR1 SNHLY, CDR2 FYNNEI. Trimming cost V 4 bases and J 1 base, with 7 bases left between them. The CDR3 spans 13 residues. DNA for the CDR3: TGTGCCAGCAGTGTTGAATCGAACACTGAAGCTTTCTTT. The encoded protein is CASSVESNTEAFF. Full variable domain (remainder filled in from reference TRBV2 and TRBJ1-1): EPEVTQTPSHQVTQMGQEVILRCVPISNHLYFYWYRQILGQKVEFLVSFYNNEISEKSEIFDDQFSVERPDGSNFTLKIRSTKLEDSAMYFCASSVESNTEAFFGQGTRLTVV.

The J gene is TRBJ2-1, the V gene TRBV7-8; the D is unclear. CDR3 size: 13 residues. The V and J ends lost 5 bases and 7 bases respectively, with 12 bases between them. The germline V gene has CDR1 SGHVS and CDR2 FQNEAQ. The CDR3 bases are TGTGCCAGCAGCCCAAACTTTCGGAATGAGCAGTTCTTC. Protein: CASSPNFRNEQFF.

The CDR3 sequence: CASSLGIIRGEQYF. DNA for the CDR3: TGTGCCAGCAGCTTAGGGATAATACGGGGCGAGCAGTACTTC. The chain carries TRBV11-2 and TRBJ2-7, with D maybe TRBD2 (5 bases). The germline CDR1 and CDR2 sequences are SGHAT and FQNNGV. Trimming left V 1 base short and J 6 bases short, with 13 bases between. The CDR3 sequence is 14 residues long.

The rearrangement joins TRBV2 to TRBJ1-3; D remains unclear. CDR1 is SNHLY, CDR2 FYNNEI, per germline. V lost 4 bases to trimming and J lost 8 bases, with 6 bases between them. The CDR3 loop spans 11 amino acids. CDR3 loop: CASSAADTIYF. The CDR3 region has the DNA TGTGCCAGCAGTGCGGCGGACACCATATATTTT.

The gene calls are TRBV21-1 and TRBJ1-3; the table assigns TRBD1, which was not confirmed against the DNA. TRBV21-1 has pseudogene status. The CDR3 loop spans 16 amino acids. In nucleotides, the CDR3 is TGTGCCAGCAGCAAGGGGGGACAGGGCTCTGGAAACACCATATATTTT. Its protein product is CASSKGGQGSGNTIYF.

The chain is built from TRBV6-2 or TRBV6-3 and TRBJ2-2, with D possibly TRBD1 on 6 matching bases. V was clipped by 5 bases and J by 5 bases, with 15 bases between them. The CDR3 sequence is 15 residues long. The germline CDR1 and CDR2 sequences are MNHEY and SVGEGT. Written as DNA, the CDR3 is TGTGCCAGCAGTGTAACGACAGGTGGGACCGGGGAGCTGTTTTTT. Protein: CASSVTTGGTGELFF.

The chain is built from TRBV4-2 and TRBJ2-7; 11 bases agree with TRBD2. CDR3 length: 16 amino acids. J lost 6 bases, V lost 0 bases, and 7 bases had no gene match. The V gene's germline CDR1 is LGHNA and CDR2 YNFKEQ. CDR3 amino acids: CASSQELAGESGEQYF. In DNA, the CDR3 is TGTGCCAGCAGCCAAGAACTAGCGGGAGAATCGGGCGAGCAGTACTTC.

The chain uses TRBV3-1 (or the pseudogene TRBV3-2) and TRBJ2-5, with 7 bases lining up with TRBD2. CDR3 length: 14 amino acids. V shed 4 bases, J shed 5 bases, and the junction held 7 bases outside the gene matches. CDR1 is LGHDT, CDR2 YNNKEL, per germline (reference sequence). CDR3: CASSRTGGSETQYF. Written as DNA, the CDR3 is TGTGCCAGCAGCCGAACGGGGGGTTCGGAGACCCAGTACTTC.

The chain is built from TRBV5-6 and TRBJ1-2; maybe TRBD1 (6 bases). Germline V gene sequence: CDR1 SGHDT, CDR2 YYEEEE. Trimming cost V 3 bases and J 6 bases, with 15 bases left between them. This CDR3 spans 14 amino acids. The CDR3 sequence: CASSSPTGMNGYTF. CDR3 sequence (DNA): TGTGCCAGCAGCTCTCCGACAGGTATGAATGGCTACACCTTC.

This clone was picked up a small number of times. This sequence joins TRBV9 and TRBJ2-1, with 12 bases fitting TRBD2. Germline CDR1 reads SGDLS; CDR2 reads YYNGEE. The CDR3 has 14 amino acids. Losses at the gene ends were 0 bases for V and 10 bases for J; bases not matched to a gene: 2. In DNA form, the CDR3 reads TGTGCCAGCAGCGTAGGGACTAGCGGGAACGAGCAGTTCTTC. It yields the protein CASSVGTSGNEQFF.

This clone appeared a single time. The CDR3 reads CASSVDQGDSLMNTEAFF. The CDR3 DNA is TGTGCCAGCAGCGTAGATCAGGGGGATTCCCTAATGAACACTGAAGCTTTCTTT. The chain carries TRBV9 and TRBJ1-1, with TRBD1 matching over 7 bases. Germline trimming cut 0 bases from V and 0 bases from J; bases unmatched to any gene: 11. Germline-derived CDR1 and CDR2 are SGDLS and YYNGEE. The CDR3 has 18 amino acids.

CDR3 residues: CASGPDANTEAFF. The DNA for the CDR3 is TGTGCTAGTGGTCCGGACGCGAACACTGAAGCTTTCTTT. This chain links TRBV12-5 with TRBJ1-1; D unclear. V lost 5 bases and J 1 base, leaving 8 bases between the germline ends. Germline CDR1 reads LGHNT; CDR2 reads FRNRAP. The length of the CDR3 is 13 residues.

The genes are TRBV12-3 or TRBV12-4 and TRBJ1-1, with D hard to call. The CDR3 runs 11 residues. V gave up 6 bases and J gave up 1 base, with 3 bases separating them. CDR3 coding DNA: TGTGCCAGCAGAGGGAACACTGAAGCTTTCTTT. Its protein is CASRGNTEAFF.

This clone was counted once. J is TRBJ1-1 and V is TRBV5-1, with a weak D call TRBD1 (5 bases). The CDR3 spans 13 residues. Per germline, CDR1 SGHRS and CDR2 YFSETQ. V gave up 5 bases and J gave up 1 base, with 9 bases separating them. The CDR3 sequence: CASRWDGNTEAFF. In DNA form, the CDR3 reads TGCGCCAGCAGGTGGGACGGGAACACTGAAGCTTTCTTT.

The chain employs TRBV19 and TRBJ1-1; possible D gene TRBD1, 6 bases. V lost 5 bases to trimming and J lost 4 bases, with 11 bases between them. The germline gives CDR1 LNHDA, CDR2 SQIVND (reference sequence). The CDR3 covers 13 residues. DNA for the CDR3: TGTGCCAGTAGTGCACAGGGCGGCACTGAAGCTTTCTTT. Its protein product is CASSAQGGTEAFF.

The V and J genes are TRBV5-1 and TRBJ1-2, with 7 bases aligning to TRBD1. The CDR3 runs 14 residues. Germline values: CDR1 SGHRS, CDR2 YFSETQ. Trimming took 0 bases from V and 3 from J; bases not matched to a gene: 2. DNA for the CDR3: TGCGCCAGCAGCTTGGCCGGGACAGACTATGGCTACACCTTC. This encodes CASSLAGTDYGYTF.